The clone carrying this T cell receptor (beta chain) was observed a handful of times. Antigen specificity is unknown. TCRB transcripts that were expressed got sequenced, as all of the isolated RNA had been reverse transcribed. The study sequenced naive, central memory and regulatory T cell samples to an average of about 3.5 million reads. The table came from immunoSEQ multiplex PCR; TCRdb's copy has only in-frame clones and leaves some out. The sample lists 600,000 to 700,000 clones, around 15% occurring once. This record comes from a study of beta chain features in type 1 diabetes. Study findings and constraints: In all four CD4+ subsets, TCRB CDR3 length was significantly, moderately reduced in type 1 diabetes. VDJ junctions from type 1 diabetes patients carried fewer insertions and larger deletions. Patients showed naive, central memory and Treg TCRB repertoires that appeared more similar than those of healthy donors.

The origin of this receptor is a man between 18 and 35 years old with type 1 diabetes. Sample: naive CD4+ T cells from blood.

CDR3 coding DNA: TGTGCCAGCAGCTTTGGGCAAAGCACAGATACGCAGTATTTT. This sequence encodes CASSFGQSTDTQYF. V is TRBV11-2 and J is TRBJ2-3; no clear D gene. There are 14 residues in the CDR3. Trimming left V 3 bases short and J 0 bases short, with 7 bases between. CDR1 and CDR2 (germline): SGHAT, FQNNGV. Together with reference TRBV11-2 and TRBJ2-3, the CDR3 gives the full variable domain: EAGVAQSPRYKIIEKRQSVAFWCNPISGHATLYWYQQILGQGPKLLIQFQNNGVVDDSQLPKDRFSAERLKGVDSTLKIQPAKLEDSAVYLCASSFGQSTDTQYFGPGTRLTVL.